This T cell receptor beta chain appears in the sequencing data of a study of beta chain features in type 1 diabetes. Study outcomes and limitations: More deletions and fewer insertions at VDJ junctions were found in patients with type 1 diabetes.

Germline lookup yields CDR1 SGHRS and CDR2 YFSETQ. V was pared by 2 bases and J by 10 bases, with 4 bases of the junction left unmatched. The CDR3 consists of 13 residues. To note about this clone: Its antigen is as yet unknown.

Expressed TCRB transcripts were sequenced because the isolated RNA had all been reverse transcribed beforehand. The method was immunoSEQ multiplex PCR; TCRdb's version includes in-frame clones alone and lacks a portion of them. Of around 240,000 clones listed, over 9.5% are singletons. The sequence derives from a woman younger than 35 in good health. The sample taken for sequencing was naive CD4+ T cells from blood. The gene calls are TRBV5-1 and TRBJ2-1, with TRBD2 matching 9 bases. The CDR3 nucleotides read TGCGCCAGCAGCTTCAGGCGGGGGGGAGAGCAGTTCTTC. Encoded protein: CASSFRRGGEQFF.